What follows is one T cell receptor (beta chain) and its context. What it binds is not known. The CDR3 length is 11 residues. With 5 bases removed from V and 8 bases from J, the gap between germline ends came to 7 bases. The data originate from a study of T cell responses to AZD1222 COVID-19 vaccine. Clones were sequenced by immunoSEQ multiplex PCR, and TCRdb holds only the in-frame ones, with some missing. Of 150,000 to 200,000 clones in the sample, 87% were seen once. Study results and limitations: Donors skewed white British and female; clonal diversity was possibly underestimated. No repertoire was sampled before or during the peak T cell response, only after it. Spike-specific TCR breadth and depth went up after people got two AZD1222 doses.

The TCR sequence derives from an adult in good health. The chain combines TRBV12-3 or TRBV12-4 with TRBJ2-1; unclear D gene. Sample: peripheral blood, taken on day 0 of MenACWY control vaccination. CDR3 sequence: CASSRGDEQFF. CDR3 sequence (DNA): TGTGCCAGCAGTAGAGGCGATGAGCAGTTCTTC.